The 8 T cell receptor beta chains in this list originate from one sample, sequenced in a study of T cell repertoires in cytomegalovirus infection (dated by TCRdb to between 2018 and 2021). What these receptors recognize is not known. The meaning of the sample's treatment or condition label: in vitro stimulation with specific CMV peptide epitopes to enrich CMV-specific T cells. The sequencer listed for this sample is Illumina HiSeq 1500. TCRdb trimmed public reads at Q25 via fastp, called clones via MiXCR and kept in-frame beta chains. Merged by CDR3 protein, the rows form single entries marked with the most common genes and DNA. Counted in this sample were a few hundred thousand distinct CDR3 sequences; about 35% of them appeared once. The ten largest clones represent about 14% of the sample. Sequences were derived from cultured PBMCs, sampled from culture after CMV antigen stimulation. The receptors were gathered from a human donor in good health (CMV status not recorded). Some clones in this sample may be carry-over from other donors' samples.

This clonotype was seen more than once but under ten times. The chain uses TRBV6-8 and TRBJ2-7; TRBD1 agrees at 10 bases. V shed 4 bases, J shed 7 bases, and the junction held 7 bases outside the gene matches. The CDR3 is 14 amino acids. Germline values: CDR1 MNHGY, CDR2 SAAAGT. CDR3 sequence reads: CASSSTGGFGEQYF. In nucleotides, the CDR3 is TGTGCCAGCAGTTCGACAGGGGGCTTTGGTGAGCAGTACTTC.

This clonotype was observed a few times. The rearrangement joins TRBV5-1 to TRBJ1-1; D is possibly TRBD1 (6 bases). The V gene's germline CDR1 is SGHRS and CDR2 YFSETQ. Trimming stripped 3 bases from V and 7 bases from J, with 10 bases between. This CDR3 has 12 amino acids. DNA of the CDR3: TGCGCCAGCAGCTGGAGGACAGTTGAAGCTTTCTTT. This codes for CASSWRTVEAFF.

This clonotype was seen a handful of times. The chain employs TRBV7-2 and TRBJ1-1; D may be TRBD1 (5 bases). The ends were cut back, 7 bases at V and 4 bases at J, with 16 bases in the middle. CDR1 is SGHTA, CDR2 FQGNSA, per germline. The CDR3 totals 14 residues. The DNA for the CDR3 is TGTGCCAGCACCCGCGGGGGTAGTTTCACTGAAGCTTTCTTT. The encoded protein is CASTRGGSFTEAFF.

This clonotype was found once. The V gene is TRBV28, the J gene TRBJ2-7, with D perhaps matching TRBD2 (5 bases). The CDR3 is 14 residues long. Trimming left V 7 bases short and J 1 base short, with 14 bases between. CDR1 and CDR2 (germline): MDHEN, SYDVKM. The CDR3 region has the DNA TGTGCCAGCACCTCCCCTCGGGGATCCTACGAGCAGTACTTC. Translating it yields CASTSPRGSYEQYF.

This clonotype was seen at least ten times. The gene calls are TRBV7-2 and TRBJ1-6, with D possibly TRBD1 on 5 matching bases. The CDR3 contains 15 residues. The germline gives CDR1 SGHTA, CDR2 FQGNSA. V gave up 4 bases and J gave up 5 bases, with 12 bases separating them. CDR3 loop: CASSSRTTNNSPLHF. CDR3 sequence (DNA): TGTGCCAGCAGCTCCCGGACAACAAATAATTCACCCCTCCACTTT.

This clonotype occurred a few times. The rearrangement uses TRBV12-3 or TRBV12-4 and TRBJ1-4; D gene uncertain. The V gene lost 7 bases and the J gene lost 3 bases, with 12 bases spanning the gap. The CDR3 is 14 amino acids. CDR3 DNA sequence: TGTGCCAGCACCCCCGGATCCTCTAATGAAAAACTGTTTTTT. It codes for CASTPGSSNEKLFF.

A note on this clonotype: The CDR3 does not end in the conserved phenylalanine or tryptophan, so this is likely a read error. The V gene is TRBV4-1, the J gene TRBJ2-3; D is unresolved. The germline CDR1 and CDR2 sequences are MGHRA and YSYEKL. V lost 4 bases and J 3 bases, leaving 20 bases between the germline ends. This CDR3 has 17 amino acids. The CDR3 sequence: CASSRDAPGSRTDTQYL. The CDR3 DNA reads as TGCGCCAGCAGCCGAGACGCACCCGGGTCCCGAACAGATACGCAGTATTTA.

V usage is TRBV7-2 and J usage is TRBJ2-1, with D perhaps matching TRBD2 (7 bases). The V gene's germline CDR1 is SGHTA and CDR2 FQGNSA. V was pared by 1 base and J by 10 bases, with 17 bases between. CDR3 length: 15 amino acids. The CDR3 loop reads CASSLEGGGWREQFF. The CDR3 DNA reads as TGTGCCAGCAGCTTAGAGGGGGGAGGGTGGAGGGAGCAGTTCTTC.